These 8 T cell receptor beta chains were all obtained from the same sample, sequenced in a study of cytomegalovirus exposure and HLA in healthy donors. PCR primers comprised 60 Vbeta and 13 Jbeta primers. The data were produced by immunoSEQ multiplex PCR, yet TCRdb's version contains in-frame clones alone and is incomplete. The sample lists some 170,000 clones; about 80% were seen once. Sequenced sample: PBMCs. The receptors stem from a man between 18 and 29 years old in good health and CMV-seropositive.

The genes are TRBV7-2 and TRBJ2-7; 10 positions agree with TRBD2. CDR3 size: 15 residues. V was clipped by 4 bases and J by 6 bases; unmatched bases: 9. Per germline, CDR1 SGHTA and CDR2 FQGNSA. CDR3 region: CASSWGASGSSEQYF. The CDR3 DNA reads as TGTGCCAGCAGCTGGGGGGCTAGCGGGAGTAGCGAGCAGTACTTC.

This clone appeared once. Mismatch with germline at one junction end may stem from a read error. V and J are TRBV7-7 and TRBJ2-5; 7 bases agree with TRBD1. The CDR3 is 13 amino acids. CDR1 is SSHAT and CDR2 is FNYEAQ in the germline V gene (reference sequence). In DNA form, the CDR3 reads TGTGCTAGCAGCTCACAGGGGTGGGAGACCCAGTACTTC. Its protein is CASSSQGWETQYF.

The CDR3 reads CASSPYTGYNTGELFF. DNA of the CDR3: TGTGCCAGCTCACCCTACACAGGGTATAACACCGGGGAGCTGTTTTTT. The chain links TRBV18 to TRBJ2-2, with TRBD1 as a possible D gene (6 bases). This CDR3 is built from 16 residues. CDR1 KGHSH and CDR2 LQKENI come from the germline V gene. The V gene lost 3 bases and the J gene lost 2 bases, with 13 bases spanning the gap.

The gene calls are TRBV4-1 and TRBJ2-5; the match to TRBD1 covers 7 bases. The end of the DNA aligns better with TRBJ2-7, so the J call may be wrong. The CDR3 is 14 amino acids. From germline, CDR1 is MGHRA and CDR2 YSYEKL. The CDR3 bases are TGCGCCAGCAGCCAAGCGGTCAGGGGGAACGAGCAGTACTTC. Protein product: CASSQAVRGNEQYF.

DNA of the CDR3: TGTGCCTGGAGTATTGGACAGGGACGGACCGGGGAGCTGTTTTTT. It is translated as CAWSIGQGRTGELFF. V is TRBV30 and J is TRBJ2-2; TRBD1 aligns across 8 bases. The CDR3 runs 15 residues. V gave up 2 bases and J gave up 5 bases; unmatched junction bases: 7. The V gene's germline CDR1 is GTSNPN and CDR2 SVGIG (reference sequence).

This clone was observed once. Different DNA sequences within this sample yield the same CDR3. This CDR3 reads CASSLGQTYEQYF. Written as DNA, the CDR3 is TGTGCCAGCAGCTTGGGACAGACCTACGAGCAGTACTTC. The chain joins TRBV11-2 to TRBJ2-7, with TRBD1 matching over 7 bases. The CDR3 consists of 13 residues. Germline assignment: CDR1 SGHAT and CDR2 FQNNGV. Trimming removed 3 bases from V and 2 bases from J; junction bases left unmatched: 1.

The chain is built from TRBV11-3 and TRBJ2-5; TRBD2 aligns across 11 bases. After removal of 4 bases from V and 5 bases from J, the junction contained 6 bases not matched to a gene. The germline V gene has CDR1 SGHNT and CDR2 YENEEA. The CDR3 loop spans 15 amino acids. The CDR3 reads CASSSTSGSGETQYF. The CDR3 bases are TGTGCCAGCAGCTCCACTAGCGGGAGTGGGGAGACCCAGTACTTC.

This clone was found once. The rearrangement joins TRBV27 to TRBJ1-2; D may be TRBD1 (5 bases). Germline CDR1 reads MNHEY; CDR2 reads SMNVEV (reference sequence). V shed 5 bases and J shed 6 bases, with 16 bases lying between them. CDR3 length: 14 residues. CDR3 region: CASSPRGRVHGYTF. The CDR3 bases are TGTGCCAGCAGTCCCCGAGGCAGGGTTCATGGCTACACCTTC.